Sequencing of this T cell receptor beta chain was carried out in a study of T cells in Graves' hyperthyroidism and ophthalmopathy. Amplified TCR beta CDR3 regions derived from RNA transcripts. First-round RT-PCR with HTBI primers amplified the TCR CDR3 region. One entry per CDR3 protein results from TCRdb running MiXCR on the multiplex PCR reads. The sample holds roughly 380,000 distinct CDR3 sequences, 13% seen once. This clonotype occurred many times. With 7 bases removed from V and 5 bases from J, the gap between germline ends came to 18 bases. Germline CDR1 SNHLY, CDR2 FYNNEI. This CDR3 has 14 residues.

J is TRBJ2-7 and V is TRBV2, with D uncertain. The receptor's source is a man aged 25-45 years with Graves' hyperthyroidism that later progressed to Graves' ophthalmopathy. The sample taken for sequencing was blood. CDR3 sequence reads: CASIAVGHGDEQYF. The CDR3 DNA follows: TGTGCCAGCATTGCCGTCGGGCACGGAGACGAGCAGTACTTC.